The 28 T cell receptor beta chains presented below share a single source sample, sequenced in a study of blood T cells in healthy people across ages. Using a J-beta primer mix together with a sample-barcoded 5' primer, a second PCR was run for about 6 to 12 cycles. TCRdb independently ran MiXCR on the 5' RACE reads; one entry per CDR3 protein. The data hold roughly 1,800,000 distinct CDR3 sequences, with around half observed a single time. The sequencing sample was made of blood. The receptors stem from a woman between 35 and 50 years old in good health.

There are a few counts of this clonotype. This rearrangement joins TRBV15 to TRBJ2-1, with unresolved D. Trimming pared 7 bases from V and 2 bases from J, leaving 6 bases between. The length of the CDR3 is 12 residues. Germline V gene sequence: CDR1 LNHNV, CDR2 YYDKDF (reference sequence). CDR3 loop: CATTSTYNEQFF. DNA for the CDR3: TGTGCCACCACCTCGACCTACAATGAGCAGTTCTTC.

The genes are TRBV7-2 and TRBJ2-3; 16 bases match TRBD2. The V and J ends lost 1 base and 2 bases, in that order; junction bases with no gene match: 6. Germline V lookup: CDR1 SGHTA, CDR2 FQGNSA. The CDR3 sequence is 19 residues long. The CDR3 region has the DNA TGTGCCAGCAGCTTAGGCGGGACTAGCGGGGGGGCTTACACAGATACGCAGTATTTT. Its protein is CASSLGGTSGGAYTDTQYF.

The chain uses TRBV5-1 and TRBJ2-5; D may be TRBD2 (5 bases). CDR1 is SGHRS and CDR2 is YFSETQ in the germline V gene. The CDR3 has 13 amino acids. V was trimmed by 4 bases and J by 4 bases, leaving 11 bases between them. In DNA form, the CDR3 reads TGCGCCAGCAGCCCCGGGATAATAGAGACCCAGTACTTC. Translated: CASSPGIIETQYF.

The chain links TRBV29-1 to TRBJ1-1, with 7 bases lining up with TRBD1. V lost 7 bases and J lost 0; bases outside the gene matches: 5. This CDR3 has 13 amino acids. CDR1 is SQVTM, CDR2 ANQGSEA, per germline. The CDR3 DNA is TGCAGCGGGGGGGACAGCCTGAACACTGAAGCTTTCTTT. Protein sequence: CSGGDSLNTEAFF.

DNA for the CDR3: TGTGCCAGCAGCGTGGGACAGGGGGCTCGGCCGCGGTATGGCTACACCTTC. Translated: CASSVGQGARPRYGYTF. V gene TRBV9 combines with J gene TRBJ1-2; 12 positions agree with TRBD1. CDR3 length: 17 amino acids. V dropped 2 bases and J dropped 5; count of bases not matched to a gene: 10. From germline, CDR1 is SGDLS and CDR2 YYNGEE.

This clonotype has a handful of counts. The CDR3 bases are TGTGCCAGCTCCATCCCGACTAGCGGGGTAGAAGAGACCCAGTACTTC. This gives the protein CASSIPTSGVEETQYF. The rearrangement links TRBV25-1 to TRBJ2-5, with TRBD2 identical over 11 bases. V trimming: 8 bases; J trimming: 3 bases; junction bases outside the gene matches: 11. CDR3 length: 16 residues. Germline-derived CDR1 and CDR2 are MGHDK and SYGVNS. The entire variable domain, with the rest obtained from reference TRBV25-1 and TRBJ2-5, is as follows: EADIYQTPRYLVIGTGKKITLECSQTMGHDKMYWYQQDPGMELHLIHYSYGVNSTEKGDLSSESTVSRIRTEHFPLTLESARPSHTSQYLCASSIPTSGVEETQYFGPGTRLLVL.

The chain carries TRBV6-2 or TRBV6-3 and TRBJ2-3, with D perhaps TRBD1 (6 bases). This CDR3 spans 15 amino acids. Trimming cost V 5 bases and J 1 base, with 13 bases left between them. Germline loops: CDR1 MNHEY, CDR2 SVGEGT. The CDR3 nucleotides read TGTGCCAGCAGTACACCCAGGGGAGGCACAGATACGCAGTATTTT. It is translated as CASSTPRGGTDTQYF.

The chain carries TRBV12-3 or TRBV12-4 and TRBJ2-1, with TRBD2 matching over 9 bases. Unmatched junction bases numbered 7, after V lost 7 bases and J lost 6 bases. The CDR3 length is 14 residues. Written as DNA, the CDR3 is TGTGCCAGCACCCCTGGACTAGCGAGCAATGAGCAGTTCTTC. This sequence encodes CASTPGLASNEQFF.

The chain combines TRBV9 with TRBJ2-5; D is unresolved. CDR3 length: 14 amino acids. With 0 bases removed from V and 1 base from J, the gap between germline ends came to 7 bases. Germline V gene lookup returns CDR1 SGDLS and CDR2 YYNGEE. CDR3 amino acids: CASSVDRIQETQYF. Here the CDR3 DNA reads TGTGCCAGCAGCGTAGATCGTATCCAAGAGACCCAGTACTTC.

On this clonotype itself: It may be a read error: a sequence one base away is much more abundant. This chain uses TRBV7-2 with TRBJ2-1; D perhaps matches TRBD2 (6 bases). This CDR3 spans 13 amino acids. Germline-derived CDR1 and CDR2 are SGHTA and FQGNSA. Deletions cut 6 bases from V and 13 bases from J, with 19 bases between. CDR3 protein: CASREGSQETQFF. Here the CDR3 DNA reads TGTGCCAGCAGGGAGGGGAGTCAAGAGACCCAGTTCTTC.

This clonotype was observed a few times. The chain links TRBV4-3 to TRBJ2-5, with TRBD1 identical over 8 bases. This CDR3 has 16 amino acids. The trim removed 4 bases at V and 4 bases at J, leaving 11 bases unmatched. Per germline, CDR1 LGHNA and CDR2 YSLEER. The CDR3 sequence is CASSRDRTGQRETQYF. The CDR3 DNA reads as TGCGCCAGCAGCCGGGACCGGACAGGGCAGAGAGAGACCCAGTACTTC.

This clonotype came up a few times. The CDR3 sequence is CASSLPLGRKLFF. The CDR3 DNA follows: TGTGCCAGCAGCTTGCCGTTGGGGCGAAAACTGTTTTTT. The V and J genes are TRBV7-9 and TRBJ1-4, with D perhaps TRBD1 (5 bases). The V gene's germline CDR1 is SEHNR and CDR2 FQNEAQ (reference sequence). The CDR3 spans 13 residues. V shed 3 bases and J shed 10 bases, with 12 bases lying between them.

The rearrangement joins TRBV15 to TRBJ1-1; TRBD1 matches at 9 bases. Trimming removed 1 base from V and 4 bases from J; junction bases left unmatched: 4. The CDR3 runs to 15 residues. CDR1 is LNHNV and CDR2 is YYDKDF in the germline V gene (reference sequence). In nucleotides, the CDR3 is TGTGCCACCAGCAGAGGGGACAGGGAGGTCACTGAAGCTTTCTTT. Translated, it gives CATSRGDREVTEAFF.

V usage is TRBV5-6 and J usage is TRBJ2-1; weak D call: TRBD1 (6 bases). CDR3 length: 15 residues. Per the germline V gene, CDR1 is SGHDT and CDR2 is YYEEEE. V was shortened by 5 bases and J by 9 bases, with 21 bases between the two germline ends. The CDR3 is CASSTDRDMRGEQFF. CDR3 in DNA: TGTGCCAGCAGTACCGACCGGGACATGAGGGGTGAGCAGTTCTTC. Full variable domain (rest looked up from reference TRBV5-6 and TRBJ2-1): DAGVTQSPTHLIKTRGQQVTLRCSPKSGHDTVSWYQQALGQGPQFIFQYYEEEERQRGNFPDRFSGHQFPNYSSELNVNALLLGDSALYLCASSTDRDMRGEQFFGPGTRLTVL.

This clonotype showed up just a few times. The chain carries TRBV5-1 and TRBJ2-1; TRBD2 is a possible D gene (7 bases). Per germline, CDR1 SGHRS and CDR2 YFSETQ. The V gene lost 4 bases and the J gene lost 6 bases, with 17 bases spanning the gap. The CDR3 has 15 residues. Here the CDR3 DNA reads TGCGCCAGCAGCAAAACCACGGGGGGCTTCAATGAGCAGTTCTTC. Protein sequence: CASSKTTGGFNEQFF.

V is TRBV27 and J is TRBJ1-5, with a tentative D call TRBD1 (6 bases). Germline assignment: CDR1 MNHEY and CDR2 SMNVEV (reference sequence). This CDR3 spans 16 amino acids. Trimming cost V 5 bases and J 0 bases, with 14 bases left between them. The CDR3 nucleotides are TGTGCCAGCAGTCCGGGGACACCTCTTAGCAATCAGCCCCAGCATTTT. Its protein product is CASSPGTPLSNQPQHF.

The CDR3 loop reads CASSLATGQGQKLFF. The CDR3 DNA follows: TGTGCCAGCAGCTTAGCGACCGGACAGGGGCAAAAACTGTTTTTT. This chain links TRBV7-2 with TRBJ1-4, with 9 bases lining up with TRBD1. This CDR3 is 15 amino acids long. The junction had 5 bases not matched to a gene; V was cut back by 0 bases and J by 9 bases. Germline V gene lookup returns CDR1 SGHTA and CDR2 FQGNSA.

This clonotype was detected a few times. CDR3 bases: TGCAGTGCTTATAACGCCGGGACTTATACCTACGAGCAGTACTTC. Translating it yields CSAYNAGTYTYEQYF. The V and J genes are TRBV20-1 and TRBJ2-7, with D maybe TRBD2 (6 bases). Germline values: CDR1 DFQATT, CDR2 SNEGSKA (reference sequence). Trimming removed 5 bases from V and 2 bases from J, with 19 bases in between. The CDR3 is 15 amino acids.

The chain links TRBV5-1 to TRBJ2-3, with TRBD1 matching 12 bases. There are 16 residues in the CDR3. J gave up 8 bases and V 4 bases, and 11 bases lay outside the gene matches. In germline, CDR1 is SGHRS, CDR2 YFSETQ. CDR3 residues: CASSLNLGTGGATQYF. DNA for the CDR3: TGCGCCAGCAGCCTCAATCTCGGGACAGGGGGCGCTACGCAGTATTTT.

V and J are TRBV7-2 and TRBJ2-5, with D possibly matching TRBD1 (5 bases). Germline V lookup: CDR1 SGHTA, CDR2 FQGNSA. There are 14 residues in the CDR3. The germline V and J ends were trimmed by 5 bases and 2 bases, with 12 bases remaining between them. CDR3 sequence (DNA): TGTGCCAGCAGCCGACAGATAGCACAAGAGACCCAGTACTTC. The encoded protein is CASSRQIAQETQYF.

This clonotype has more than one count but fewer than ten. The gene calls are TRBV29-1 and TRBJ2-5; D is tentatively TRBD1 or TRBD2 (5 bases each). This CDR3 is built from 11 residues. V was clipped by 6 bases and J by 11 bases, with 16 bases between them. In germline, CDR1 is SQVTM, CDR2 ANQGSEA. The CDR3 region is CSVGTLNEQYF. The CDR3 nucleotides read TGCAGCGTCGGGACCCTCAATGAGCAGTACTTC.

The chain couples TRBV3-1 to TRBJ2-3; D unclear. CDR1 LGHDT and CDR2 YNNKEL come from the germline V gene (reference sequence). The V gene lost 5 bases and the J gene lost 0 bases, with 12 bases spanning the gap. The CDR3 sequence is 15 residues long. The CDR3 region is CASSSPAESTDTQYF. The CDR3, as DNA: TGTGCCAGCAGCTCCCCAGCAGAAAGCACAGATACGCAGTATTTT.

The CDR3 sequence: CASSVARIGFEQYF. The CDR3 DNA sequence: TGTGCCAGCAGCGTAGCCCGGATTGGGTTCGAGCAGTACTTC. The V call is TRBV9, the J call TRBJ2-7, with D hard to call. V lost 0 bases and J lost 6, with 13 bases in between. The CDR3 sequence is 14 residues long. CDR1 SGDLS and CDR2 YYNGEE come from the germline V gene. Full variable domain (rest looked up from reference TRBV9 and TRBJ2-7): DSGVTQTPKHLITATGQRVTLRCSPRSGDLSVYWYQQSLDQGLQFLIQYYNGEERAKGNILERFSAQQFPDLHSELNLSSLELGDSALYFCASSVARIGFEQYFGPGTRLTVT.

This chain connects TRBV20-1 to TRBJ2-7, with D tentatively TRBD2 (5 bases). The CDR3 spans 10 residues. V was clipped by 6 bases and J by 4 bases, with 7 bases between them. CDR1 and CDR2 from the germline V gene are DFQATT and SNEGSKA (reference sequence). In DNA, the CDR3 is TGCAGTGCCACGGGGTACGAGCAGTACTTC. Its protein is CSATGYEQYF.

The rearrangement joins TRBV28 to TRBJ2-1; no reliable D call. With 5 bases removed from V and 5 bases from J, the gap between germline ends came to 10 bases. This CDR3 has 13 amino acids. The germline CDR1 and CDR2 sequences are MDHEN and SYDVKM. The CDR3 nucleotides are TGTGCCAGCAGTCCTCCGGTCAACAATGAGCAGTTCTTC. It specifies CASSPPVNNEQFF.

This chain joins TRBV7-9 and TRBJ2-1; D is undetermined. The CDR3 is 12 amino acids. Germline loops: CDR1 SEHNR, CDR2 FQNEAQ (reference sequence). V lost 5 bases to trimming and J lost 8 bases, with 10 bases between them. The CDR3 DNA sequence: TGTGCCAGCAGCCACCCCGTGGATGAGCAGTTCTTC. It is translated as CASSHPVDEQFF.

The chain combines TRBV20-1 with TRBJ2-7, with TRBD2 matching over 12 bases. V shed 5 bases, J shed 3 bases, and the junction held 8 bases outside the gene matches. Germline lookup yields CDR1 DFQATT and CDR2 SNEGSKA (reference sequence). This CDR3 comprises 15 residues. The CDR3 reads CSAFASGGAGYEQYF. The DNA for the CDR3 is TGCAGTGCTTTTGCTAGCGGGGGGGCGGGCTACGAGCAGTACTTC.

This chain uses TRBV7-9 with TRBJ1-2; D might be TRBD1 (6 bases). The CDR3 has 15 amino acids. V lost 5 bases and J 1 base, leaving 14 bases between the germline ends. Germline V CDR1 and CDR2: SEHNR, FQNEAQ (reference sequence). The DNA for the CDR3 is TGTGCCAGCAGCGAAAGGGGACAACTTAACTATGGCTACACCTTC. This codes for CASSERGQLNYGYTF.